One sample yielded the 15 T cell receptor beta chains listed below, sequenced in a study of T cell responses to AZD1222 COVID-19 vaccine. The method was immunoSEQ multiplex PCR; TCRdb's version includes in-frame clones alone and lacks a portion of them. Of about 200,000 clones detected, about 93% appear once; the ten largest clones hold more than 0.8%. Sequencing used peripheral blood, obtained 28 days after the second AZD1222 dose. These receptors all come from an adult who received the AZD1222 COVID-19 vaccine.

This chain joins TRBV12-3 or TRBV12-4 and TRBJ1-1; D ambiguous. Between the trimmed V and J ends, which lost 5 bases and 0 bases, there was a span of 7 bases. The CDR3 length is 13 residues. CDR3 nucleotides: TGTGCCAGCAGTAGGTTAATGAACACTGAAGCTTTCTTT. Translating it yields CASSRLMNTEAFF.

CDR3 sequence (DNA): TGTGCCAGCAGTACATCGGGACAGCCCTACGAGCAGTACTTC. It codes for CASSTSGQPYEQYF. The genes are TRBV27 and TRBJ2-7; 7 bases map to TRBD1. J gave up 2 bases and V 5 bases, and 6 bases lay outside the gene matches. Germline CDR1 and CDR2: MNHEY and SMNVEV (reference sequence). CDR3 length: 14 residues.

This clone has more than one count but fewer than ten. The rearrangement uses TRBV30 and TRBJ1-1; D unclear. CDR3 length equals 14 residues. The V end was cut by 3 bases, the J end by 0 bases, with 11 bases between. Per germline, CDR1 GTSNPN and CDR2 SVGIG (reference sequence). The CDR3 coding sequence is TGTGCCTGGAGGACCACAGACATGAACACTGAAGCTTTCTTT. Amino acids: CAWRTTDMNTEAFF.

CDR3: CASGLEGYGYTF. The CDR3 region has the DNA TGTGCTAGTGGTTTGGAGGGATATGGCTACACCTTC. The V gene is TRBV12-5, the J gene TRBJ1-2; D is ambiguous. The CDR3 length is 12 residues. V was shortened by 1 base and J by 5 bases, with 5 bases between the two germline ends. Germline lookup yields CDR1 LGHNT and CDR2 FRNRAP.

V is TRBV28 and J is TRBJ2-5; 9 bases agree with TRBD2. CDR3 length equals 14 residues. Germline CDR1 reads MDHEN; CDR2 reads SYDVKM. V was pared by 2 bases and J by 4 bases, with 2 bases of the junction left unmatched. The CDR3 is CASSLAGGRETQYF. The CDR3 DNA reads TGTGCCAGCAGTTTAGCGGGGGGGCGAGAGACCCAGTACTTC.

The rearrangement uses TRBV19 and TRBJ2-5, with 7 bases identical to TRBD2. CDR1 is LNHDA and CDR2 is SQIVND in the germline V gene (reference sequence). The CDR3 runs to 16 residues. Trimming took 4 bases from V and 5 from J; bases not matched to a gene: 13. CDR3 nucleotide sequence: TGTGCCAGTAGTAAAACAGCCGGGGCGGGGGTTGAGACCCAGTACTTC. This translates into CASSKTAGAGVETQYF.

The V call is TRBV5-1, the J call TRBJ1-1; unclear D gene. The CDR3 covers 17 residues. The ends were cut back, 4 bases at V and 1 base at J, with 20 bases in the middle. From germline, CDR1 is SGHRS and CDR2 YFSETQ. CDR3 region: CASSPRGSAGWNTEAFF. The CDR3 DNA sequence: TGCGCCAGCAGCCCCAGAGGGTCGGCGGGCTGGAACACTGAAGCTTTCTTT. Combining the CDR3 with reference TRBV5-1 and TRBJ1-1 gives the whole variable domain KAGVTQTPRYLIKTRGQQVTLSCSPISGHRSVSWYQQTPGQGLQFLFEYFSETQRNKGNFPGRFSGRQFSNSRSEMNVSTLELGDSALYLCASSPRGSAGWNTEAFFGQGTRLTVV.

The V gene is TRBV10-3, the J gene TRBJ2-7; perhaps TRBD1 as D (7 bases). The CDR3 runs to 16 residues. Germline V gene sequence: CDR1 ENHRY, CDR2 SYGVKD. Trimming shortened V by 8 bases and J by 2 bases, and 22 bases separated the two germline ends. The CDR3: CAIGGGSGQSTYEQYF. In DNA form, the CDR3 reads TGTGCCATCGGGGGAGGATCGGGACAGAGCACCTACGAGCAGTACTTC.

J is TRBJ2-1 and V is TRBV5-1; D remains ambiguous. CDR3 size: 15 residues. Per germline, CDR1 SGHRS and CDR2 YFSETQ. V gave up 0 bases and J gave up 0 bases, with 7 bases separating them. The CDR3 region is CASSLEGFSYNEQFF. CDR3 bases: TGCGCCAGCAGCTTGGAAGGTTTCTCCTACAATGAGCAGTTCTTC.

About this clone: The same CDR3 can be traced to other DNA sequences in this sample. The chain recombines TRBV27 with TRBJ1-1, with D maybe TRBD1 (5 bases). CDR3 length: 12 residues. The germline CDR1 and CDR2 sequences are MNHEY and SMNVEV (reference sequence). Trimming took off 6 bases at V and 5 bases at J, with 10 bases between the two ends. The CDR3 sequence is CASSPGGTEAFF. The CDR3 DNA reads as TGTGCCAGCAGCCCGGGGGGTACTGAAGCTTTCTTT.

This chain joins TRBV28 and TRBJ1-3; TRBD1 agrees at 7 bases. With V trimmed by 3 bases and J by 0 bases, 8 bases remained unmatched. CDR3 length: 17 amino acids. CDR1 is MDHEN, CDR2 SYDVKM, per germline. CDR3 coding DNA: TGTGCCAGCAGTTTCCTCGGACAGGATAGCTCTGGAAACACCATATATTTT. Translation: CASSFLGQDSSGNTIYF.

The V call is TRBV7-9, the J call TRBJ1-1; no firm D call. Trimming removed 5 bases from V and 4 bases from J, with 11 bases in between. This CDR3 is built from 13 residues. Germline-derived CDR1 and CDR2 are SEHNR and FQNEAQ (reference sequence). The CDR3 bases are TGTGCCAGCAGCACGGCGGCGGGCACTGAAGCTTTCTTT. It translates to CASSTAAGTEAFF.

The DNA for the CDR3 is TGTGCCAGCAGCGTAGGTTTAGGGGGTTTCCCACCCCTCCACTTT. Amino acid sequence: CASSVGLGGFPPLHF. This chain links TRBV9 with TRBJ1-6; D perhaps matches TRBD1 (6 bases). The CDR3 is 15 amino acids. The V gene lost 0 bases and the J gene lost 11 bases, with 15 bases spanning the gap. Germline loops: CDR1 SGDLS, CDR2 YYNGEE.

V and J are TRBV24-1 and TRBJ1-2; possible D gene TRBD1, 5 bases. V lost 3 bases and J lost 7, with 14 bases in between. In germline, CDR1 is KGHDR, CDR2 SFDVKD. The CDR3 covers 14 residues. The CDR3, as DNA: TGTGCCACCAGTGATCGTGGGCAGAGGGGTGGCTACACCTTC. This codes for CATSDRGQRGGYTF.

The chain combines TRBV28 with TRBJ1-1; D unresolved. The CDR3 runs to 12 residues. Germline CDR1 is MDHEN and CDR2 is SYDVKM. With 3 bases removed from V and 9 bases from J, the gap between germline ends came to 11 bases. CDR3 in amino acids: CASSLSVKKAFF. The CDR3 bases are TGTGCCAGCAGTTTGTCGGTCAAGAAAGCTTTCTTT.